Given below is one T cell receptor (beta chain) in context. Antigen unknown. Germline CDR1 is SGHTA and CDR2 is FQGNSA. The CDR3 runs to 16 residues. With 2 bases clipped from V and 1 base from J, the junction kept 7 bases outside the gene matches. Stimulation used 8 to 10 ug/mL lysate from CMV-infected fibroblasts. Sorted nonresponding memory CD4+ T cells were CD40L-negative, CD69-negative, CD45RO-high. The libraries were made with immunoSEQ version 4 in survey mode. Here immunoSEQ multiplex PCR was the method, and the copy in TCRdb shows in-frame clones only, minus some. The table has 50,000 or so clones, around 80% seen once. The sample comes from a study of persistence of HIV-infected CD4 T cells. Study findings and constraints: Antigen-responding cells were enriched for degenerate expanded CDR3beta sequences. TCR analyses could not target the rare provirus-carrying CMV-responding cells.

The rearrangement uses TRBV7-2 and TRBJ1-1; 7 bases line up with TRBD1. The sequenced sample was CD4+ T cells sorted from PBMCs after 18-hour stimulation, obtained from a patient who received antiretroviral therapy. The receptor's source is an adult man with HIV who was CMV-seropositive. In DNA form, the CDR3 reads TGTGCCAGCAGCTTACAGGGGAGGACAGGGAACACTGAAGCTTTCTTT. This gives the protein CASSLQGRTGNTEAFF.